This TCR beta chain was observed in a study of cytomegalovirus exposure and HLA in healthy donors. Whole-study context: Earlier, 150 million to 200 million T cells were analyzed, and some 120 million unique TCR beta sequences were found among them.

This clone was seen a few times. Its antigen is unidentified. V lost 8 bases and J 1 base, leaving 8 bases between the germline ends. Per germline, CDR1 LNHDA and CDR2 SQIVND (reference sequence). The CDR3 is made up of 12 amino acids. Researchers ran the PCR with 60 Vbeta and 13 Jbeta primers. Here immunoSEQ multiplex PCR was the method, and the copy in TCRdb shows in-frame clones only, minus some. The data show over 110,000 clones, about 80% seen once. Findings of the study overall: Only CMV serostatus was available as immune exposure information. In a later analysis, DRB1 alleles had the most associated TCRs; HLA-C alleles the fewest. Investigators reported over 150 TCR beta chains as tied to cytomegalovirus.

The chain is built from TRBV19 and TRBJ1-1; D is perhaps TRBD1 (6 bases). Sequencing was carried out using PBMCs. The sequence derives from a middle-aged man in good health and CMV-seronegative. CDR3 amino acids: CASYRENTEAFF. CDR3 DNA sequence: TGTGCCAGTTACAGGGAGAACACTGAAGCTTTCTTT.